These 4 T cell receptor beta chains originate from one sample sequenced in a study of T cells in Graves' hyperthyroidism and ophthalmopathy. It was RNA transcripts that yielded the amplified TCR beta CDR3 regions. HTBI primers drove first-round RT-PCR of the TCR CDR3. Using its own MiXCR run on the multiplex PCR reads, TCRdb lists one record per CDR3 protein. In the table there are some 340,000 distinct CDR3 sequences, roughly an eighth of which are singletons. Material: blood. The origin of the receptors is a woman aged 40-49 years with Graves' ophthalmopathy.

This clonotype has ten or more counts. The rearrangement links TRBV3-1 to TRBJ1-5; D is uncertain. V lost 3 bases and J lost 1, with 4 bases in between. The CDR3 has 13 residues. CDR1 LGHDT and CDR2 YNNKEL come from the germline V gene (reference sequence). CDR3 nucleotide sequence: TGTGCCAGCAGCCAGGGGAGCAATCAGCCCCAGCATTTT. Translated, it gives CASSQGSNQPQHF. The whole variable domain, remainder taken from reference TRBV3-1 and TRBJ1-5, is DTAVSQTPKYLVTQMGNDKSIKCEQNLGHDTMYWYKQDSKKFLKIMFSYNNKELIINETVPNRFSPKSPDKAHLNLHINSLELGDSAVYFCASSQGSNQPQHFGDGTRLSIL.

This clonotype was observed many times. The chain links TRBV5-5 to TRBJ2-1, with 8 bases that match TRBD2. V was clipped by 4 bases and J by 9 bases; unmatched bases: 3. The CDR3 is made up of 12 amino acids. Germline values: CDR1 SGHKS, CDR2 YYEKEE (reference sequence). CDR3 DNA sequence: TGTGCCAGCAGCCCGGGGGGGACTGAGCAGTTCTTC. This translates into CASSPGGTEQFF.

On this clonotype: The junction departs from the called germline gene at one end, perhaps through a read error. The chain joins TRBV5-4 to TRBJ2-1; 7 bases fit TRBD2. This CDR3 is 15 amino acids long. CDR1 is SGHNT, CDR2 YYREEE, per germline (reference sequence). DNA of the CDR3: TGTGCCAGCAGCTTGGTTGGGACTACCAAAAATGAGCTGTTCTTC. Protein product: CASSLVGTTKNELFF.

This clonotype was counted a few times. The rearrangement links TRBV10-2 to TRBJ1-5; 8 bases line up with TRBD1. This CDR3 is 14 amino acids long. CDR1 is WSHSY, CDR2 SAAADI, per germline. The J segment lost 5 bases and the V segment lost 6 bases, leaving 6 bases of the junction unmatched. CDR3 region: CASRGQGLDQPQHF. DNA of the CDR3: TGCGCCAGCAGAGGACAGGGCTTAGATCAGCCCCAGCATTTT.